One sample yielded the 22 T cell receptor beta chains listed below, sequenced in a study of breast tumors, draining lymph nodes, adjacent tissues. MiXCR, run by TCRdb on the multiplex PCR reads, gives a single entry per CDR3 protein. Of about 230,000 distinct CDR3 sequences in the sample, about 30% were seen once. The lymph nodes were axillary draining lymph nodes from breast cancer patients. Sequencing was done on a sample of axillary lymph node tissue. These receptors came from a female donor with breast cancer. Some clones in this sample may be carry-over from other donors' samples.

The chain is built from TRBV5-4 and TRBJ2-6; D possibly corresponds to TRBD2 (5 bases). Per the germline V gene, CDR1 is SGHNT and CDR2 is YYREEE (reference sequence). The germline V and J ends were trimmed by 4 bases and 0 bases, with 11 bases remaining between them. CDR3 size: 16 residues. CDR3 in amino acids: CASSQRTPSGANVLTF. For the CDR3, the DNA is TGTGCCAGCAGCCAACGGACTCCCTCTGGGGCCAACGTCCTGACTTTC.

This clonotype was seen at least ten times. This sequence joins TRBV7-8 and TRBJ2-5; 7 bases match TRBD2. The CDR3 spans 14 residues. CDR1 is SGHVS and CDR2 is FQNEAQ in the germline V gene. V lost 3 bases to trimming and J lost 0 bases; unmatched junction nucleotides: 1. The CDR3 here is CASSLGGDQETQYF. The CDR3 region has the DNA TGTGCCAGCAGCTTGGGGGGGGACCAAGAGACCCAGTACTTC.

This clonotype was recorded many times. The chain recombines TRBV12-3 or TRBV12-4 with TRBJ2-1; TRBD2 might be the D (6 bases). This CDR3 spans 12 amino acids. The V end was cut by 5 bases, the J end by 7 bases, with 9 bases between. Here the CDR3 DNA reads TGTGCCAGCAGTCGCCGGGAGAATGAGCAGTTCTTC. It encodes CASSRRENEQFF.

The gene calls are TRBV12-3 or TRBV12-4 and TRBJ2-3; D unresolved. The CDR3 runs to 15 residues. V dropped 5 bases and J dropped 11 bases, with 23 bases sitting between them. CDR3 DNA: TGTGCCAGCAGTACTGGTCTCAGCTCCTACAATGAGCAGTATTTT. Protein product: CASSTGLSSYNEQYF.

This clonotype has ten or more counts. The junction departs from the called germline gene at one end, perhaps through a read error. V is TRBV6-5 and J is TRBJ1-2, with D unclear. Germline CDR1 reads MNHEY; CDR2 reads SVGAGI. This CDR3 has 14 amino acids. The CDR3 reads CASSHSSISYGYTF. The CDR3 nucleotides read TGTGCCAGCAGTCACTCGTCCATCTCCTATGGCTACACCTTC.

This clonotype was observed many times. A single base separates this from a much larger clone, so it may be a read error. Since no conserved phenylalanine or tryptophan closes the CDR3, a read error is the likely cause. This chain links TRBV20-1 with TRBJ2-6; no definite D call. V lost 5 bases, J lost 11 bases, and 7 bases lay in between. The CDR3 has 10 residues. CDR1 and CDR2 from the germline V gene are DFQATT and SNEGSKA (reference sequence). DNA of the CDR3: TGCAGTGCTTCCTTAGACGTCCTGACTTCC. As protein: CSASLDVLTS.

The table lists this clonotype with many counts. This chain connects TRBV20-1 to TRBJ1-6; D gene ambiguous. CDR3 length equals 15 residues. V lost 3 bases and J 6 bases, leaving 15 bases between the germline ends. Germline loops: CDR1 DFQATT, CDR2 SNEGSKA (reference sequence). The CDR3 loop reads CSARSGWVLNSPLHF. The CDR3 bases are TGCAGTGCTAGGTCGGGGTGGGTCCTTAATTCACCCCTCCACTTT.

This clonotype was counted a few times. This could be a read error, since a much larger clone is one nucleotide away. J is TRBJ2-7 and V is TRBV7-9, with D tentatively TRBD2 (7 bases). This CDR3 region has 15 residues. Germline CDR1 is SEHNR and CDR2 is FQNEAQ (reference sequence). CDR3: CASSLEGGSSYEQHF. Written as DNA, the CDR3 is TGTGCCAGCAGCTTAGAGGGGGGGAGCTCCTACGAGCAGCACTTC.

The CDR3 bases are TGTGCCAGCAGTTCGCCGGGAGCCCTCTACGAGCAGTACTTC. As protein: CASSSPGALYEQYF. The rearrangement links TRBV28 to TRBJ2-7; a possible D gene is TRBD2 (6 bases). There are 14 residues in the CDR3. Trimming shortened V by 4 bases and J by 3 bases, and 13 bases separated the two germline ends. Germline V lookup: CDR1 MDHEN, CDR2 SYDVKM.

In this sample, this clonotype turned up many times. The chain joins TRBV19 to TRBJ2-2; 7 bases line up with TRBD2. The CDR3 covers 14 residues. Germline V gene lookup returns CDR1 LNHDA and CDR2 SQIVND (reference sequence). With 4 bases clipped from V and 7 bases from J, the junction kept 6 bases outside the gene matches. The CDR3 loop is CASSSGRGFGELFF. The CDR3 DNA reads as TGTGCCAGTAGTAGCGGGAGAGGCTTCGGGGAGCTGTTTTTT.

This clonotype was detected only a few times. A much larger clonotype is one base distant, so this may be a read error. The J gene is TRBJ2-1, the V gene TRBV14; 10 nucleotides match TRBD1. Per the germline V gene, CDR1 is SGHDN and CDR2 is FVKESK. CDR3 length equals 15 residues. CDR3 residues: CASSSRDRGFNEPFF. Written as DNA, the CDR3 is TGTGCCAGCAGCAGCCGGGACAGGGGATTTAATGAGCCGTTCTTC.

The chain combines TRBV5-1 with TRBJ1-2; a possible D gene is TRBD1 (5 bases). Germline CDR1 SGHRS, CDR2 YFSETQ. This CDR3 region has 14 residues. The ends were cut back, 0 bases at V and 12 bases at J, with 18 bases in the middle. The CDR3 sequence is CASSLVGGDSGNTF. The DNA of the CDR3 is TGCGCCAGCAGCTTGGTTGGCGGGGACTCTGGAAACACCTTC.

This clonotype was counted at least ten times. The gene calls are TRBV10-3 and TRBJ2-5, with D possibly TRBD2 on 7 matching bases. The CDR3 runs 15 residues. Germline V gene sequence: CDR1 ENHRY, CDR2 SYGVKD. V lost 9 bases, J lost 0 bases, and 17 bases lay in between. CDR3 region: CAISRRGGNQETQYF. Written as DNA, the CDR3 is TGTGCCATTTCTCGAAGGGGGGGTAACCAAGAGACCCAGTACTTC.

This clonotype was observed at least ten times. This rearrangement joins TRBV20-1 to TRBJ1-4; 10 nucleotides agree with TRBD1. The CDR3 has 15 residues. CDR1 is DFQATT, CDR2 SNEGSKA, per germline (reference sequence). With 4 bases clipped from V and 0 bases from J, the junction kept 2 bases outside the gene matches. DNA for the CDR3: TGCAGTGCTACAGGACAGGGGGCAACTAATGAAAAACTGTTTTTT. This sequence encodes CSATGQGATNEKLFF.

Turning to this clonotype: The junction departs from germline at one end; a sequencing error may be responsible. The chain links TRBV7-6 to TRBJ2-2; 12 bases map to TRBD2. The V gene's germline CDR1 is SGHVS and CDR2 FNYEAQ. This CDR3 comprises 15 residues. The CDR3 spells CASSRTSGNTGELLF. The CDR3 region has the DNA TGTGCCAGCAGCCGGACTAGCGGGAACACCGGGGAGCTGCTTTTT.

The table lists this clonotype with many counts. The V call is TRBV5-1, the J call TRBJ2-3; TRBD2 matches at 10 bases. Germline CDR1 reads SGHRS; CDR2 reads YFSETQ. The CDR3 totals 14 residues. The junction had 2 bases not matched to a gene; V was cut back by 4 bases and J by 3 bases. CDR3 sequence: CASSLAGVTDTQYF. The CDR3 nucleotides read TGCGCCAGCAGCCTAGCGGGAGTGACAGATACGCAGTATTTT.

Note on this clonotype: The junction differs from germline at one of its ends, possibly a read error. The chain has TRBV24-1 and TRBJ2-1; 7 nucleotides agree with TRBD1. Looked up from germline, CDR1 is KGHDR and CDR2 is SFDVKD. The CDR3 spans 13 residues. The CDR3 spells CATGDRRGYEQSF. The CDR3 DNA reads TGTGCCACCGGTGACCGCAGGGGGTATGAGCAGTCCTTC.

At least ten counts were recorded for this clonotype. The chain carries TRBV20-1 and TRBJ1-2; no clear D. The CDR3 is 12 residues long. Germline CDR1 DFQATT, CDR2 SNEGSKA (reference sequence). V lost 6 bases and J lost 5, with 13 bases in between. CDR3 coding DNA: TGCAGTGCCTCCCGACGGGAGTATGGCTACACCTTC. Translation gives CSASRREYGYTF.

The chain carries TRBV6-2 or TRBV6-3 and TRBJ1-1; TRBD1 is a possible D gene (6 bases). CDR1 MNHEY and CDR2 SVGEGT come from the germline V gene. Trimming cost V 2 bases and J 1 base, with 17 bases left between them. The CDR3 consists of 17 residues. The DNA of the CDR3 is TGTGCCAGCAGTTACCCGGATTCGGGACACCAGAACACTGAAGCTTTCTTT. This translates into CASSYPDSGHQNTEAFF.

There are many counts of this clonotype. The rearrangement links TRBV5-1 to TRBJ1-5; no clear D. CDR1 and CDR2 from the germline V gene are SGHRS and YFSETQ. The germline V and J ends were trimmed by 2 bases and 4 bases, with 10 bases remaining between them. This CDR3 comprises 14 residues. The CDR3 nucleotides are TGCGCCAGCAGCTTTGATTCTACTAATCAGCCCCAGCATTTT. Encoded protein: CASSFDSTNQPQHF.

With regard to this clonotype: This may be a read error, as it is one base from a much larger clone. V is TRBV5-4 and J is TRBJ2-3, with D perhaps TRBD1 (5 bases). This CDR3 has 16 residues. The V gene's germline CDR1 is SGHNT and CDR2 YYREEE (reference sequence). The DNA of the CDR3 is TGTACCAGCAGCGCATATGTCGTGGGCAGGGCAGATACGCAGTATTTT. The encoded protein is CTSSAYVVGRADTQYF.

With respect to this clonotype: This sequence may be a read error, since a much larger clone differs from it by one base. The chain uses TRBV30 and TRBJ1-5; D uncertain. In germline, CDR1 is GTSNPN, CDR2 SVGIG (reference sequence). Trimming took off 1 base at V and 5 bases at J, with 12 bases between the two ends. This CDR3 contains 14 residues. CDR3 residues: CAWSAGFGDQPQHF. The DNA of the CDR3 is TGTGCCTGGAGTGCAGGCTTCGGGGATCAGCCCCAGCATTTT. The entire variable domain, with the rest obtained from reference TRBV30 and TRBJ1-5, is as follows: SQTIHQWPATLVQPVGSPLSLECTVEGTSNPNLYWYRQAAGRGLQLLFYSVGIGQISSEVPQNLSASRPQDRQFILSSKKLLLSDSGFYLCAWSAGFGDQPQHFGDGTRLSIL.